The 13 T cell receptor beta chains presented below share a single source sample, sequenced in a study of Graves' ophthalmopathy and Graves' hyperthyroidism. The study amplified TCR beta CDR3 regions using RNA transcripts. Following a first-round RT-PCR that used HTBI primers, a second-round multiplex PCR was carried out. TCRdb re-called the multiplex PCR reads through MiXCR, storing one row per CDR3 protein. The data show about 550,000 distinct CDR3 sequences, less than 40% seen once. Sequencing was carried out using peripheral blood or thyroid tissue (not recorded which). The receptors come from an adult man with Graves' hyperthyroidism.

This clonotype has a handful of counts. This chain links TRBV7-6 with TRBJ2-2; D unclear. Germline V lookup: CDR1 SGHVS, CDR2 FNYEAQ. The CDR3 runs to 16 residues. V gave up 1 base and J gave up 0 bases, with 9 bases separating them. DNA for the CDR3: TGTGCCAGCAGCTTAGTGGCAGCTACGAACACCGGGGAGCTGTTTTTT. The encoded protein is CASSLVAATNTGELFF. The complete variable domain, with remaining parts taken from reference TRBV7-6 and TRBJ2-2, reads GAGVSQSPRYKVTKRGQDVALRCDPISGHVSLYWYRQALGQGPEFLTYFNYEAQQDKSGLPNDRFSAERPEGSISTLTIQRTEQRDSAMYRCASSLVAATNTGELFFGEGSRLTVL.

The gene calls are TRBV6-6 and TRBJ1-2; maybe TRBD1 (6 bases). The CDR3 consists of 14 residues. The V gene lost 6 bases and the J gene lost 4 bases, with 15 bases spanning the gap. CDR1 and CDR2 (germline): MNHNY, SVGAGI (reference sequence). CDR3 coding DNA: TGTGCCAGCAGCCAGGGGCGAGGGACCTATGGCTACACCTTC. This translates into CASSQGRGTYGYTF.

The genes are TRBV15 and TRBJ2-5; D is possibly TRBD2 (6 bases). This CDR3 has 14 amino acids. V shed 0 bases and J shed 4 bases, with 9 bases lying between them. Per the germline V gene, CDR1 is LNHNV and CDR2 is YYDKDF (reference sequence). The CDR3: CATSRDRGRETQYF. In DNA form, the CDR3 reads TGTGCCACCAGCAGAGATCGGGGGAGAGAGACCCAGTACTTC.

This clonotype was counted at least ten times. The CDR3 DNA reads TGTGCCAGCAGGGGGCCCGGCAATCAGCCCCAGCATTTT. This sequence encodes CASRGPGNQPQHF. This chain connects TRBV25-1 to TRBJ1-5; D is perhaps TRBD1 (5 bases). Germline assignment: CDR1 MGHDK and CDR2 SYGVNS. V was trimmed by 6 bases and J by 2 bases, leaving 8 bases between them. The CDR3 has 13 amino acids. Complete variable domain (other parts from reference TRBV25-1 and TRBJ1-5): EADIYQTPRYLVIGTGKKITLECSQTMGHDKMYWYQQDPGMELHLIHYSYGVNSTEKGDLSSESTVSRIRTEHFPLTLESARPSHTSQYLCASRGPGNQPQHFGDGTRLSIL.

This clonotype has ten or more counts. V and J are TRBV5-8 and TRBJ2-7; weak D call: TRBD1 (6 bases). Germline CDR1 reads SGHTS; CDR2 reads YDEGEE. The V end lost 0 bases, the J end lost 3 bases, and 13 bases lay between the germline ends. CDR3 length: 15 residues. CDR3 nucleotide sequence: TGTGCCAGCAGCTTGGGGGGGCACGGGGACTACGAGCAGTACTTC. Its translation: CASSLGGHGDYEQYF. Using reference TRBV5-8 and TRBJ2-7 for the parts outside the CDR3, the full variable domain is EAGVTQSPTHLIKTRGQQATLRCSPISGHTSVYWYQQALGLGLQFLLWYDEGEERNRGNFPPRFSGRQFPNYSSELNVNALELEDSALYLCASSLGGHGDYEQYFGPGTRLTVT.

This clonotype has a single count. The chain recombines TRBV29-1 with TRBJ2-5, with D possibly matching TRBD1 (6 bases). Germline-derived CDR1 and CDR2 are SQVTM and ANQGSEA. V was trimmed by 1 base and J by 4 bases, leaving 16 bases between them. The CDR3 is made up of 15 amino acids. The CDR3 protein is CSVEGPGQSGETQYF. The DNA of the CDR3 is TGCAGCGTTGAAGGGCCTGGACAGAGCGGAGAGACCCAGTACTTC.

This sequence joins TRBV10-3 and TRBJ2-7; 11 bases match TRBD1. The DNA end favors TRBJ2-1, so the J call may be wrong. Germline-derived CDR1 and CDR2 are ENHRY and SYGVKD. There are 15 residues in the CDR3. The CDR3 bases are TGTGCCAGCGATGCGGGGACAGGGGGTATCAATGAGCAGTTCTTC. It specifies CASDAGTGGINEQFF.

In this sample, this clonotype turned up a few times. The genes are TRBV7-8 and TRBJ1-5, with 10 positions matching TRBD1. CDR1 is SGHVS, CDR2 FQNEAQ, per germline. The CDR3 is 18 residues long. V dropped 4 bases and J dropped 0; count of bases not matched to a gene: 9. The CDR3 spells CASSSRDRGPYSNQPQHF. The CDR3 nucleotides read TGTGCCAGCAGCTCCCGGGACAGGGGTCCGTATAGCAATCAGCCCCAGCATTTT.

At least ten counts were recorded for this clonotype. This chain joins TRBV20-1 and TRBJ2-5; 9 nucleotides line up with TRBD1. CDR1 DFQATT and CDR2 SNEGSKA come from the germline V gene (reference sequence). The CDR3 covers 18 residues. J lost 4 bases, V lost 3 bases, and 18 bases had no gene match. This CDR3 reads CSASYRPTGTGLRETQYF. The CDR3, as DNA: TGCAGTGCTAGCTACCGACCGACGGGGACAGGGTTGAGAGAGACCCAGTACTTC.

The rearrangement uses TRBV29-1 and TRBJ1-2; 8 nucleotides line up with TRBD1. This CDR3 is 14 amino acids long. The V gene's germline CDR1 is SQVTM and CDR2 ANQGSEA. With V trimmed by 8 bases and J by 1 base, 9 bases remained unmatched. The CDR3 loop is CSQAGTGGNYGYTF. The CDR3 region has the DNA TGCAGCCAAGCAGGGACAGGTGGTAACTATGGCTACACCTTC.

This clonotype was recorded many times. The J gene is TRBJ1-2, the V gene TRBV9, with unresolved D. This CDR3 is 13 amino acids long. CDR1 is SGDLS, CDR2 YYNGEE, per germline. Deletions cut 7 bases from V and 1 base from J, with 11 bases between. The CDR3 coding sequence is TGTGCCAGCGTAGGGTTTCGTAACTATGGCTACACCTTC. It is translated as CASVGFRNYGYTF.

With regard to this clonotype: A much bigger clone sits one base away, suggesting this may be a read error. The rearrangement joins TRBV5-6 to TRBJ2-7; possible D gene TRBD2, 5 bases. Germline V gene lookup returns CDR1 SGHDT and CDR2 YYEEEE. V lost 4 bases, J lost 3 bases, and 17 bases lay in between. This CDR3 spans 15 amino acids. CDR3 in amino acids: CASSLRATPFYEQYF. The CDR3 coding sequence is TGTGCCAGCAGCCTGAGGGCCACCCCTTTCTACGAGCAGTACTTC.

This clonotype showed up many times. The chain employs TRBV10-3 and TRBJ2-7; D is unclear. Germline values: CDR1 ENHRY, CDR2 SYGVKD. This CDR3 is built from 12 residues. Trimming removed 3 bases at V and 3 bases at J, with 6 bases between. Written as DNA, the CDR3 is TGTGCCATCAGTGATTCGGTCTACGAGCAGTACTTC. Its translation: CAISDSVYEQYF.